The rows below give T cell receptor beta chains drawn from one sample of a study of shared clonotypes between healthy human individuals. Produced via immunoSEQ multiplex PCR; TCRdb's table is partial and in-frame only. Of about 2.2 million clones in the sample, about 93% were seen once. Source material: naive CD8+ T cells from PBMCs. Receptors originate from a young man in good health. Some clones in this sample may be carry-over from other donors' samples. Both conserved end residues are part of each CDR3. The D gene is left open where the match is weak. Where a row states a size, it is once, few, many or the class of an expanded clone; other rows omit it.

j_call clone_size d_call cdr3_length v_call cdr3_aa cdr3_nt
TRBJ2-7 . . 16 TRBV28 CASSPQWDPSSYEQYF TGTGCCAGCAGTCCCCAGTGGGACCCGAGCTCCTACGAGCAGTACTTC
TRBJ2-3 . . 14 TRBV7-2 CASSPGTGTDTQYF TGTGCCAGCAGCCCGGGGACGGGTACAGATACGCAGTATTTT
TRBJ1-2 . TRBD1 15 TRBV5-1 CASRQDRGPFWGYTF TGCGCCAGCAGGCAAGACAGGGGGCCTTTCTGGGGCTACACCTTC
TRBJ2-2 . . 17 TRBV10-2 CASSESRAATNTGELFF TGCGCCAGCAGTGAGTCGAGGGCAGCTACGAACACCGGGGAGCTGTTTTTT
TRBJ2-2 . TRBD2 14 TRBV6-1 CASMGLAFPGELFF TGTGCCAGCATGGGACTAGCGTTCCCCGGGGAGCTGTTTTTT
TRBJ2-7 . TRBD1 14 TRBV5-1 CASSHPQGPYEQYF TGCGCCAGCAGCCATCCACAGGGGCCCTACGAGCAGTACTTC
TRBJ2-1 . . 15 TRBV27 CASSLSAGIYNEQFF TGTGCCAGCAGTTTATCGGCAGGGATCTACAATGAGCAGTTCTTC
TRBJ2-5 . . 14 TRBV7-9 CASSTLMRGETQYF TGTGCCAGCAGCACCCTGATGAGGGGGGAGACCCAGTACTTC
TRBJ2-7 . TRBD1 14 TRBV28 CASRLQTGAYEQYF TGTGCCAGCAGATTACAGACAGGGGCCTACGAGCAGTACTTC
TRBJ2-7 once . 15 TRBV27 CASSPGEGAGYEQYF TGTGCCAGCAGTCCGGGTGAAGGGGCCGGCTACGAGCAGTACTTC
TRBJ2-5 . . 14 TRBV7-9 CASSPRLLGETQYF TGTGCCAGCAGCCCCAGACTACTTGGGGAGACCCAGTACTTC
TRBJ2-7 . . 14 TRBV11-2 CASSFSGTQYEQYF TGTGCCAGCAGCTTCTCAGGGACGCAGTACGAGCAGTACTTC
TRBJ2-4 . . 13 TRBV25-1 CASSEGDGDIQYF TGTGCCAGCAGTGAGGGAGATGGGGACATTCAGTACTTC
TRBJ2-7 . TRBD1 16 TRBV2 CASKAGTGGLEDEQYF TGTGCCAGCAAGGCCGGGACAGGGGGCCTTGAGGACGAGCAGTACTTC
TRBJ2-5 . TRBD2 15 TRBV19 CASSELAGAGETQYF TGTGCCAGTAGTGAACTAGCGGGAGCGGGGGAGACCCAGTACTTC
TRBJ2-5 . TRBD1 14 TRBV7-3 CASSVTGNQETQYF TGTGCCAGCAGCGTGACAGGGAATCAAGAGACCCAGTACTTC
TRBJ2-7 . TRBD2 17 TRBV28 CASSHGLAGVRSYEQYF TGTGCCAGCAGTCACGGACTAGCGGGAGTGCGTAGTTACGAGCAGTACTTC
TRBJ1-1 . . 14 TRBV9 CASSPVGSGTEAFF TGTGCCAGCAGCCCGGTTGGGTCGGGAACTGAAGCTTTCTTT
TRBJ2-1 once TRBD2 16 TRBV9 CASSLKAGGLRSEQFF TGTGCCAGCAGTCTTAAAGCGGGGGGCCTCAGAAGTGAGCAGTTCTTC
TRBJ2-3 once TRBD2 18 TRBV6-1 CASSGEDSSGYHLDTQYF TGTGCCAGCAGTGGGGAGGATTCTAGCGGATATCACCTAGATACGCAGTATTTT
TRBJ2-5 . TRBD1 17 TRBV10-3 CAISERTGGDLGETQYF TGTGCCATCAGTGAGCGGACAGGGGGAGATTTAGGGGAGACCCAGTACTTC
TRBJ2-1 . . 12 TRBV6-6 CASRDLAGEQFF TGTGCCAGCAGGGATCTAGCAGGTGAGCAGTTCTTC
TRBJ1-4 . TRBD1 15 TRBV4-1 CASSQVDRGLEKLFF TGCGCCAGCAGCCAAGTCGACAGGGGACTCGAAAAACTGTTTTTT
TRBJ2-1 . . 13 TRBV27 CASMRDSYNEQFF TGTGCCAGCATGCGGGACAGCTACAATGAGCAGTTCTTC
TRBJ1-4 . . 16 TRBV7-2 CASSTSGGRTNEKLFF TGTGCCAGCAGCACATCCGGGGGGCGGACTAATGAAAAACTGTTTTTT
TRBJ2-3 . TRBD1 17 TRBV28 CAITVATVDRDADTQYF TGTGCTATAACCGTCGCGACTGTAGACAGGGACGCAGATACGCAGTATTTT
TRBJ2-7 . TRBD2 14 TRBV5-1 CASSYGLAAYEQYF TGCGCCAGCAGCTATGGACTAGCGGCCTACGAGCAGTACTTC
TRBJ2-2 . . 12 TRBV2 CASSANTGELFF TGTGCCAGCAGTGCCAACACCGGGGAGCTGTTTTTT
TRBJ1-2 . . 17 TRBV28 CASSLYGGIRSNYGYTF TGTGCCAGCAGTTTATATGGGGGGATCCGGTCTAACTATGGCTACACCTTC
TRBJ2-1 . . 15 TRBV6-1 CASRPTRKAYNEQFF TGTGCCAGCAGACCTACTAGGAAGGCCTACAATGAGCAGTTCTTC
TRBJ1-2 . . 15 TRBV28 CASSPIKRFLEGYTF TGTGCCAGCAGTCCGATCAAGAGGTTCCTCGAGGGCTACACCTTC
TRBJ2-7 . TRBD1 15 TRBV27 CASSLFSDRGYEQYF TGTGCCAGCAGTTTATTCTCGGACAGGGGATACGAGCAGTACTTC
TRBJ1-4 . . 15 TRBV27 CASSPSGGINEKLFF TGTGCCAGCAGTCCGTCTGGAGGGATAAATGAAAAACTGTTTTTT
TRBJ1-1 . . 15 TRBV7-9 CASSLAGARGTEAFF TGTGCCAGCAGCTTAGCGGGGGCGCGGGGCACTGAAGCTTTCTTT
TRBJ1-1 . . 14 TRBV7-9 CASSPWTDYTEAFF TGTGCCAGCAGCCCCTGGACGGATTACACTGAAGCTTTCTTT
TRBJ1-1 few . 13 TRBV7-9 CASSLDRDTEAFF TGTGCCAGCAGCTTAGACAGGGACACTGAAGCTTTCTTT
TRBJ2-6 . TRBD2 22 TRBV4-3 CASSQAARWGLAGSLWANVLTF TGCGCCAGCAGCCAAGCCGCAAGGTGGGGACTAGCGGGGTCCCTCTGGGCCAACGTCCTGACTTTC
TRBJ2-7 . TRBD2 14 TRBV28 CASMWTSGSYEQYF TGTGCCAGCATGTGGACTAGCGGGAGCTACGAGCAGTACTTC
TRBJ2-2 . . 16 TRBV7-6 CASSLVGVGYAGELFF TGTGCCAGCAGCTTAGTTGGGGTGGGGTACGCCGGGGAGCTGTTTTTT
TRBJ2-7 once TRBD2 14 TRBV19 CASSITSGPYEQYF TGTGCCAGTAGTATCACTAGCGGACCCTACGAGCAGTACTTC
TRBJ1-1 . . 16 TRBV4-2 CASSPPGLLFGGEAFF TGTGCCAGCAGCCCCCCGGGACTTTTGTTCGGGGGTGAAGCTTTCTTT
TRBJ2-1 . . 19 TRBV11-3 CASSLVSFPAYHYYNEQFF TGTGCCAGCAGCTTAGTGTCCTTCCCGGCTTACCATTACTACAATGAGCAGTTCTTC
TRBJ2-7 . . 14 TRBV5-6 CASSLGGRPYEQYF TGTGCCAGCAGCTTGGGCGGTCGGCCCTACGAGCAGTACTTC
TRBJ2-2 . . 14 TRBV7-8 CASSYYVSTGELFF TGTGCCAGCAGCTATTATGTAAGCACCGGGGAGCTGTTTTTT
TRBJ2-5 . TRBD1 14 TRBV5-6 CASRFVGQGSTQYF TGTGCCAGCAGATTCGTCGGACAGGGCTCGACCCAGTACTTC
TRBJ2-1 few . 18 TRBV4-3 CASSQDLGLIAVHNEQFF TGCGCCAGCAGCCAAGACTTGGGGCTGATAGCGGTTCACAATGAGCAGTTCTTC